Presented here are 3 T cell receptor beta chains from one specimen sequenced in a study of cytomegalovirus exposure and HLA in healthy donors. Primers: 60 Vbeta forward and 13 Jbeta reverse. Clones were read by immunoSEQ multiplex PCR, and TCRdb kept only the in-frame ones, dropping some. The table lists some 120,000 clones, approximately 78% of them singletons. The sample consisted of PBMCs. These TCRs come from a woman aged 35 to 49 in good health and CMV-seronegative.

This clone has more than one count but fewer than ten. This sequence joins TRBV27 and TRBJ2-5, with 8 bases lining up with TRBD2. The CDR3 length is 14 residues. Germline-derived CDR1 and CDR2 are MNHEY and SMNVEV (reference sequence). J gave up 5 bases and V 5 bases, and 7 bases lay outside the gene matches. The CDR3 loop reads CASSEPGLGETQYF. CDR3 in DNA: TGTGCCAGCAGTGAGCCGGGACTAGGGGAGACCCAGTACTTC.

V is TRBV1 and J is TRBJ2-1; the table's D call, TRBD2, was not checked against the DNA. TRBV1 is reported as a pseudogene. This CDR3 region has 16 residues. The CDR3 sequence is CTSSQIPGGRNNEQFF. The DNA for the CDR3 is TGCACCAGCAGCCAGATACCCGGCGGGAGGAACAATGAGCAGTTCTTC.

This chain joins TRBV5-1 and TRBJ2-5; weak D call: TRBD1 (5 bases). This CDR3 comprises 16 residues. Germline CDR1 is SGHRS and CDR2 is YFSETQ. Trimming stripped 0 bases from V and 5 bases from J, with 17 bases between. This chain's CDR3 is CASSLGDSGSWETQYF. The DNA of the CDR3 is TGCGCCAGCAGCTTGGGAGACAGTGGATCGTGGGAGACCCAGTACTTC.